These 5 T cell receptor beta chains came from one sample sequenced in a study of neurological immune-mediated disorders. TCRdb fed the 5' RACE reads into MiXCR, producing one record per CDR3 protein. This repertoire shows tens of thousands of distinct CDR3 sequences, 17% found once; its top ten account for approximately 15%. The material sequenced was PBMCs. The receptors shown here come from a woman in her thirties or forties in good health.

The sample holds many counts of this clonotype. The rearrangement uses TRBV20-1 and TRBJ2-3; the match to TRBD1 covers 12 bases. This CDR3 has 16 residues. Germline CDR1 reads DFQATT; CDR2 reads SNEGSKA (reference sequence). With V trimmed by 5 bases and J by 0 bases, 6 bases remained unmatched. CDR3 nucleotides: TGCAGTGCTGCCGGGACAGGGGGCCAAAGCACAGATACGCAGTATTTT. It encodes CSAAGTGGQSTDTQYF.

This clonotype has a count of ten or more. The chain employs TRBV28 and TRBJ1-1; 10 bases fit TRBD1. V lost 3 bases and J lost 0; bases outside the gene matches: 4. The germline CDR1 and CDR2 sequences are MDHEN and SYDVKM. The CDR3 has 16 amino acids. The CDR3: CASSFGDRGLNTEAFF. In nucleotides, the CDR3 is TGTGCCAGCAGTTTTGGGGACAGGGGATTGAACACTGAAGCTTTCTTT.

This clonotype was recorded at least ten times. The V call is TRBV5-1, the J call TRBJ1-1; possible D gene TRBD1, 5 bases. The germline CDR1 and CDR2 sequences are SGHRS and YFSETQ. Trimming left V 1 base short and J 1 base short, with 8 bases between. This CDR3 contains 14 residues. The CDR3 region is CASSLLGENTEAFF. In DNA form, the CDR3 reads TGCGCCAGCAGCTTGTTAGGGGAGAACACTGAAGCTTTCTTT.

The sample holds many counts of this clonotype. CDR3 amino acids: CSASGKGANVLTF. The CDR3, as DNA: TGCAGTGCGTCAGGGAAGGGGGCCAACGTCCTGACTTTC. The gene calls are TRBV20-1 and TRBJ2-6, with D possibly being TRBD1 (5 bases). Looked up from germline, CDR1 is DFQATT and CDR2 is SNEGSKA (reference sequence). V was trimmed by 6 bases and J by 4 bases, leaving 10 bases between them. The CDR3 length is 13 residues.

This clonotype appeared many times. The chain is built from TRBV9 and TRBJ2-7; tentatively, D is TRBD2 (6 bases). The CDR3 runs to 13 residues. Germline V gene sequence: CDR1 SGDLS, CDR2 YYNGEE. V lost 4 bases and J 7 bases, leaving 15 bases between the germline ends. The CDR3 DNA sequence: TGTGCCAGCAGCCCCACCCCGGGGAGGGAGCAGTACTTC. Its translation: CASSPTPGREQYF.